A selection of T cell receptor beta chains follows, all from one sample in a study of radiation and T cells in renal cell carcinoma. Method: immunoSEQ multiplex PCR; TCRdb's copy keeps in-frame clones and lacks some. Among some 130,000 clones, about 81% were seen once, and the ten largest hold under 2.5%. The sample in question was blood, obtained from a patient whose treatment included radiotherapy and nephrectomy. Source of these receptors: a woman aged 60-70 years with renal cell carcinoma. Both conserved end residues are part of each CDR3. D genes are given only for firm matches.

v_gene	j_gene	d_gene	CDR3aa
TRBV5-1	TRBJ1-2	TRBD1	CASSWRGGDEDGYTF
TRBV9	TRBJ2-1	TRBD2	CASSVVLAGYNEQFF
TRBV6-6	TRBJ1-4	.	CAIRVANEKLFF
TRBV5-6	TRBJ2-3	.	CASSQKKGSDTQYF
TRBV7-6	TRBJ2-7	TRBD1	CASSSTGGREQYF
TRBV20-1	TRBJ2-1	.	CSALTGNEQFF
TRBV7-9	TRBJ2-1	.	CASSLAVNNEQFF
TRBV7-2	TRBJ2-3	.	CASSLVRDSTDTQYF
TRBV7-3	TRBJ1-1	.	CASSLGSGMLGTEAFF
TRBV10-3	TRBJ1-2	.	CAISEGQSNYGYTF
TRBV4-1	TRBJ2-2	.	CASSQDALLAGELFF
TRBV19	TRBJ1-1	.	CASSTTGRGTEAFF
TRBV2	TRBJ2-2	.	CASTPTDTGELFF
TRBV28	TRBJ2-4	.	CASSGAGLAKNIQYF
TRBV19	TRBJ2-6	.	CASSIGDSSGANVLTF
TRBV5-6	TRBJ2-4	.	CASSLAGGVLAKNIQYF
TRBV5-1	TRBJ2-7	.	CASSFETQGAQYF
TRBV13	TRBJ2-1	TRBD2	CASSLTSGTRNEQFF
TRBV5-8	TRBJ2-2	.	CASSRASLSTGELFF
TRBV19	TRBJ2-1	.	CASSHKGGGSYNEQFF
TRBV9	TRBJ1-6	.	CASSPGTALSSYNSPLHF
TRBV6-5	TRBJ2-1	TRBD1	CASRSGQGVINEQFF
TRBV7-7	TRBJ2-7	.	CASSLDVRGGEQYF
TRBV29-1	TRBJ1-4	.	CSVGRQINEKLFF
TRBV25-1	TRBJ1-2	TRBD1	CASSDPTTGGARYGYTF
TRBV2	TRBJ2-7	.	CAGSSGYEQYF
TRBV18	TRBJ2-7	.	CASSPPVAGGAYEQYF
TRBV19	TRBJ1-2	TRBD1	CATPSTPNRGYGYTF
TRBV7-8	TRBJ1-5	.	CASSLARNNQPQHF
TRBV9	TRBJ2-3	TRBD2	CASSGALSGVDTQYF
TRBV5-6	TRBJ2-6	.	CASSFTSSGANVLTF
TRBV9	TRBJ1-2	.	CASSLGVGTKRYTF
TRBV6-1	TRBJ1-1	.	CASSHGGTEAFF
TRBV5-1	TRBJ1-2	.	CASSYGQRNYGYTF
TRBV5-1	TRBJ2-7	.	CASSLEVGEQYF
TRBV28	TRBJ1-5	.	CASSPIPLGNTYNQPQHF
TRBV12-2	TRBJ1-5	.	CASRLASAYYSNQPQHF
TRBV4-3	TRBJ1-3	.	CASSQEGGVNSGNTIYF
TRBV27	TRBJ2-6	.	CASSLNSGANVLTF
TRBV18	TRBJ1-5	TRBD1	CASSPGTANQPQHF
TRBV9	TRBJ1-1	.	CASSVVDETMGMNTEAFF
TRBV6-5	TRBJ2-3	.	CASSYSPAGGGDTQYF
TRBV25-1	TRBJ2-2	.	CASSESLNWNTGELFF
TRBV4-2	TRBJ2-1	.	CASSQNAGSLGRNEQFF
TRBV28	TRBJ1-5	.	CASPDTLSNQPQHF